The sequence of this T cell receptor beta chain was determined in a study of shared clonotypes between healthy human individuals. Assay used: immunoSEQ multiplex PCR; TCRdb lists only in-frame clones, some missing. The table has some 1.4 million clones, around 95% seen once. Specimen: naive CD4+ T cells sorted from blood. The subset here: CD45RA+ positively selected. This TCR was recovered from a man aged 25-45 years in good health.

The CDR3 reads CASSIPGGYNEQFF. The CDR3 bases are TGTGCCAGCAGTATCCCCGGGGGGTACAATGAGCAGTTCTTC. The chain is built from TRBV28 and TRBJ2-1; TRBD2 matches at 7 bases. The CDR3 totals 14 residues. The V segment lost 5 bases and the J segment 4 bases; nucleotides outside the gene matches: 5. Germline lookup yields CDR1 MDHEN and CDR2 SYDVKM.